Each of the 22 T cell receptor beta chains below was sequenced from the same sample in a study of blood T cells in healthy people across ages. Next came a second PCR, run for about 7 to 11 cycles, which used a sample-barcoded 5' primer along with a J-beta primer mix. TCRdb reprocessed the 5' RACE reads with MiXCR, giving one entry per CDR3 protein. The sample holds roughly 800,000 distinct CDR3 sequences, roughly 40% seen once. Material: blood. These receptors were obtained from a man between 18 and 29 years old in good health.

Concerning this clonotype itself: At one boundary the junction diverges from the germline segment, which might be a read error. The chain combines TRBV12-3 or TRBV12-4 with TRBJ2-3; the match to TRBD2 covers 14 bases. This CDR3 has 16 amino acids. CDR3 residues: CTSRPGTSGSADTQYF. For the CDR3, the DNA is TGTACCAGCAGACCCGGGACTAGCGGGAGTGCAGATACGCAGTATTTT.

This chain connects TRBV7-9 to TRBJ2-6, with D unresolved. There are 19 residues in the CDR3. Trimming stripped 5 bases from V and 0 bases from J, with 20 bases between. The germline CDR1 and CDR2 sequences are SEHNR and FQNEAQ (reference sequence). This chain's CDR3 is CASSTAPVLQVSGANVLTF. The CDR3 DNA is TGTGCCAGCAGCACAGCCCCAGTCCTCCAAGTCTCTGGGGCCAACGTCCTGACTTTC.

This chain joins TRBV12-3 or TRBV12-4 and TRBJ1-6, with 9 bases that match TRBD1. This CDR3 is 15 amino acids long. Unmatched junction bases numbered 3, after V lost 5 bases and J lost 4 bases. DNA for the CDR3: TGTGCCAGCAGTGACAGGGGGTATTATAATTCACCCCTCCACTTT. Translated: CASSDRGYYNSPLHF.

In this sample, this clonotype turned up a few times. The chain has TRBV10-3 and TRBJ1-5; 7 nucleotides align to TRBD1. V was clipped by 2 bases and J by 6 bases; unmatched bases: 7. Per germline, CDR1 ENHRY and CDR2 SYGVKD. The CDR3 spans 15 residues. CDR3 sequence (DNA): TGTGCCATCAGTGAGGGTAGGGGGCGATTTCAGCCCCAGCATTTT. It translates to CAISEGRGRFQPQHF.

The J gene is TRBJ1-1, the V gene TRBV14; 11 bases match TRBD1. This CDR3 is built from 21 residues. Germline V gene sequence: CDR1 SGHDN, CDR2 FVKESK. With 1 base clipped from V and 3 bases from J, the junction kept 19 bases outside the gene matches. Here the CDR3 reads CASSQVSPGQGENKVYTEAFF. The DNA for the CDR3 is TGTGCCAGCAGCCAAGTCTCCCCGGGACAGGGGGAGAACAAAGTGTACACTGAAGCTTTCTTT.

This clonotype was found a few times. The chain recombines TRBV12-3 or TRBV12-4 with TRBJ2-1; D may be TRBD1 or TRBD2 (5 bases each). Trimming removed 3 bases from V and 3 bases from J, with 27 bases in between. The CDR3 contains 20 residues. CDR3 nucleotide sequence: TGTGCCAGCAGTTTTCCTGGGCAGGTAGGGACCTTTGGGAGCTACAATGAGCAGTTCTTC. Translated, it gives CASSFPGQVGTFGSYNEQFF.

The chain is built from TRBV12-3 or TRBV12-4 and TRBJ2-1, with 9 nucleotides matching TRBD1. V lost 6 bases to trimming and J lost 6 bases; unmatched junction nucleotides: 12. CDR3 length: 16 amino acids. The CDR3 region is CASSPLTGGSGNEQFF. The CDR3 nucleotides read TGTGCCAGCAGCCCACTAACAGGGGGCTCGGGCAATGAGCAGTTCTTC.

This clonotype has just a few counts. The chain employs TRBV2 and TRBJ1-2, with D tentatively TRBD1 (6 bases). The CDR3 length is 15 residues. Per germline, CDR1 SNHLY and CDR2 FYNNEI. V lost 5 bases, J lost 8 bases, and 21 bases lay in between. CDR3 nucleotides: TGTGCCAGCAGTTCAACCCTCACAGGGACCACGGGCTACACCTTC. It codes for CASSSTLTGTTGYTF.

This clonotype was picked up a small number of times. No DNA is shown, since the ends of the CDR3 on it are uncertain; the CDR3 is the one TCRdb lists. The chain combines TRBV28 with TRBJ2-1; TRBD1, the table's D call, lacks a check against the DNA. The CDR3 is made up of 18 amino acids, end residues included. Germline CDR1 MDHEN, CDR2 SYDVKM. CDR3 amino acids: CASSILGTGDGSYNEQFF.

This chain connects TRBV12-3 or TRBV12-4 to TRBJ1-2, with D perhaps TRBD1 (6 bases). The V end lost 5 bases, the J end lost 8 bases, and 27 bases lay between the germline ends. This CDR3 region has 17 residues. CDR3 residues: CASSRDTGGLWSAGYTF. Written as DNA, the CDR3 is TGTGCCAGCAGTAGGGACACGGGAGGGCTATGGAGTGCAGGCTACACCTTC.

This chain uses TRBV20-1 with TRBJ2-5; D gene uncertain. Germline V gene sequence: CDR1 DFQATT, CDR2 SNEGSKA (reference sequence). This CDR3 is built from 11 residues. V dropped 5 bases and J dropped 5 bases, with 9 bases sitting between them. In DNA form, the CDR3 reads TGCAGTGCTGTTTTTTCGGAGACCCAGTACTTC. Amino acid sequence: CSAVFSETQYF.

The table lists this clonotype with a few counts. CDR3 protein: CASSPGGSQYF. CDR3 in DNA: TGTGCCAGCAGCCCGGGGGGTTCCCAGTATTTT. This chain uses TRBV3-1 with TRBJ2-3; TRBD2 matches 7 bases. CDR1 is LGHDT and CDR2 is YNNKEL in the germline V gene (reference sequence). With V trimmed by 4 bases and J by 12 bases, 4 bases remained unmatched. The CDR3 loop spans 11 amino acids.

In this sample, this clonotype turned up a few times. DNA for the CDR3: TGTGCCAGCAGCTTAAACCCCCCTAGCGGGGGGAATGAGCAGTTCTTC. As protein: CASSLNPPSGGNEQFF. The chain has TRBV7-2 and TRBJ2-1; 11 bases are shared with TRBD2. Germline V gives CDR1 SGHTA, CDR2 FQGNSA. The junction had 7 bases not matched to a gene; V was cut back by 2 bases and J by 7 bases. The CDR3 spans 16 residues. Supplemented by reference TRBV7-2 and TRBJ2-1, the full variable domain reads GAGVSQSPSNKVTEKGKDVELRCDPISGHTALYWYRQSLGQGLEFLIYFQGNSAPDKSGLPSDRFSAERTGGSVSTLTIQRTQQEDSAVYLCASSLNPPSGGNEQFFGPGTRLTVL.

This clonotype was counted a single time. The chain carries TRBV20-1 and TRBJ2-5; the match to TRBD1 covers 9 bases. The V gene end was trimmed by 2 bases and the J gene end by 5 bases; junction bases not matched to a gene: 9. Germline V gives CDR1 DFQATT, CDR2 SNEGSKA (reference sequence). The CDR3 runs 15 residues. The CDR3 spells CSARPGTGWVETQYF. The DNA for the CDR3 is TGCAGTGCTAGACCAGGGACAGGGTGGGTGGAGACCCAGTACTTC.

This clonotype was detected ten times or more. The genes are TRBV2 and TRBJ1-2, with 8 bases aligning to TRBD1. CDR3 length: 13 amino acids. J gave up 2 bases and V 7 bases, and 3 bases lay outside the gene matches. Germline assignment: CDR1 SNHLY and CDR2 FYNNEI. This chain's CDR3 is CASTGGANYGYTF. The CDR3 DNA is TGTGCCAGCACAGGGGGCGCGAACTATGGCTACACCTTC.

Note on this clonotype: Possible read error: a much larger clone is one base away. V gene TRBV20-1 combines with J gene TRBJ1-5; D unclear. CDR1 is DFQATT and CDR2 is SNEGSKA in the germline V gene (reference sequence). CDR3 length: 13 residues. CDR3 amino acids: CSARVGGNRPQHF. The CDR3 region has the DNA TGCAGTGCTAGAGTAGGAGGCAATCGGCCCCAGCATTTT.

This sequence joins TRBV7-2 and TRBJ1-6; a weak D match, TRBD1 (6 bases). Germline CDR1 reads SGHTA; CDR2 reads FQGNSA. The V end lost 10 bases, the J end lost 5 bases, and 18 bases lay between the germline ends. This CDR3 is built from 15 residues. The CDR3 spells CANSHRQENNSPLHF. In DNA, the CDR3 is TGTGCCAACAGTCACCGACAGGAGAATAATTCACCCCTCCACTTT.

V and J are TRBV12-3 or TRBV12-4 and TRBJ1-1; 7 bases fit TRBD1. The J segment lost 0 bases and the V segment lost 4 bases, leaving 11 bases of the junction unmatched. This CDR3 contains 17 residues. As DNA, the CDR3 is TGTGCCAGCAGTTCCGGCAGGGGGGGGATCTTGAACACTGAAGCTTTCTTT. It codes for CASSSGRGGILNTEAFF.

This clonotype showed up just a few times. V gene TRBV10-3 combines with J gene TRBJ2-3; 10 bases match TRBD2. The CDR3 sequence is 18 residues long. The trim removed 5 bases at V and 4 bases at J, leaving 15 bases unmatched. In germline, CDR1 is ENHRY, CDR2 SYGVKD. The CDR3 DNA sequence: TGTGCCATCAGTCCCAGCGGGGGGGCAGTGCCTTATGCAGATACGCAGTATTTT. Translation gives CAISPSGGAVPYADTQYF.

The rearrangement joins TRBV29-1 to TRBJ2-7, with 9 bases identical to TRBD1. The CDR3 consists of 13 residues. With 6 bases clipped from V and 6 bases from J, the junction kept 9 bases outside the gene matches. Germline V gene lookup returns CDR1 SQVTM and CDR2 ANQGSEA. CDR3 loop: CSVPGQGTFEQYF. CDR3 DNA: TGCAGCGTGCCGGGACAGGGAACGTTCGAGCAGTACTTC.

This rearrangement joins TRBV5-1 to TRBJ2-3, with a tentative D call TRBD2 (6 bases). The germline V gene encodes CDR1 SGHRS and CDR2 YFSETQ. CDR3 length: 16 amino acids. V was clipped by 4 bases and J by 2 bases, with 17 bases between them. The CDR3 DNA reads TGCGCCAGCAGCCTCCTCGGGGGTCGAAACACAGATACGCAGTATTTT. This translates into CASSLLGGRNTDTQYF.

This clonotype showed up many times. The chain combines TRBV7-9 with TRBJ2-3, with TRBD1 identical over 10 bases. Germline CDR1 SEHNR, CDR2 FQNEAQ (reference sequence). The CDR3 totals 14 residues. After removal of 5 bases from V and 7 bases from J, the junction contained 6 bases not matched to a gene. This chain's CDR3 is CASSSRDRGYTQYF. The CDR3 coding sequence is TGTGCCAGCAGCAGCCGGGACAGGGGTTATACGCAGTATTTT.